The 18 T cell receptor beta chains below come from one sample, sequenced in a study of cytotoxic CD8 clonotypes in ibrutinib-treated CLL. Some clones are missing from TCRdb's copy, which holds only in-frame ones; the method was immunoSEQ multiplex PCR. The profile shows fewer than 150,000 clones, around 84% of them singletons. Source: PBMCs, taken after 24 months of ibrutinib treatment. The receptors were sampled from a human donor with chronic lymphocytic leukemia.

This clone came up a few times. V gene TRBV19 combines with J gene TRBJ1-5, with TRBD1 as a possible D gene (6 bases). V was cut by 6 bases and J by 4 bases, with 13 bases left in between. The CDR3 covers 14 residues. Germline V gene sequence: CDR1 LNHDA, CDR2 SQIVND (reference sequence). The DNA of the CDR3 is TGTGCCAGTAGCGTACAGGGCCCGAATCAGCCCCAGCATTTT. This translates into CASSVQGPNQPQHF.

The chain combines TRBV18 with TRBJ1-5, with TRBD1 identical over 7 bases. The length of the CDR3 is 14 residues. Germline V gives CDR1 KGHSH, CDR2 LQKENI. The V gene end was trimmed by 3 bases and the J gene end by 7 bases; junction bases not matched to a gene: 6. The CDR3 DNA sequence: TGTGCCAGCTCACCGTCGGGACAGAACCAGCCCCAGCATTTT. This codes for CASSPSGQNQPQHF.

This chain joins TRBV19 and TRBJ1-2; 7 bases fit TRBD1. The ends lost 6 bases at V and 4 bases at J; junction bases unmatched: 8. Germline lookup yields CDR1 LNHDA and CDR2 SQIVND (reference sequence). This CDR3 region has 14 residues. This CDR3 reads CASSSDRDPYGYTF. As DNA, the CDR3 is TGTGCCAGTAGCTCCGACAGGGACCCCTATGGCTACACCTTC.

In this sample, this clone turned up a few times. This chain joins TRBV6-5 and TRBJ2-2; D might be TRBD2 (5 bases). The V gene lost 2 bases and the J gene lost 0 bases, with 10 bases spanning the gap. The germline gives CDR1 MNHEY, CDR2 SVGAGI. The CDR3 is made up of 16 amino acids. The CDR3 coding sequence is TGTGCCAGCAGTTACCCCCCGGGATCGAACACCGGGGAGCTGTTTTTT. Amino acid sequence: CASSYPPGSNTGELFF.

The genes are TRBV11-1 and TRBJ2-3; 13 nucleotides align to TRBD2. The junction had 8 bases not matched to a gene; V was cut back by 2 bases and J by 0 bases. The CDR3 sequence is 19 residues long. Germline-derived CDR1 and CDR2 are SGHAT and FQDESV (reference sequence). The CDR3: CASSLWTSGGGTSTDTQYF. The CDR3 DNA follows: TGTGCCAGCAGCTTATGGACTAGCGGGGGAGGAACTAGCACAGATACGCAGTATTTT.

A word on this clone: Distinct nucleotide sequences in the sample also encode this CDR3. This chain uses TRBV28 with TRBJ1-1; D gene ambiguous. CDR1 MDHEN and CDR2 SYDVKM come from the germline V gene. This CDR3 is 11 amino acids long. Trimming pared 6 bases from V and 0 bases from J, leaving 2 bases between. This chain's CDR3 is CASRLNTEAFF. The CDR3 DNA follows: TGTGCCAGCAGACTGAACACTGAAGCTTTCTTT.

The chain recombines TRBV7-3 with TRBJ2-5; weak D call: TRBD2 (6 bases). V was trimmed by 5 bases and J by 0 bases, leaving 10 bases between them. This CDR3 has 14 amino acids. In germline, CDR1 is SGHTA, CDR2 FQGTGA. The CDR3 loop is CASSPLANQETQYF. The CDR3 DNA follows: TGTGCCAGCAGCCCACTAGCAAACCAAGAGACCCAGTACTTC.

This chain links TRBV18 with TRBJ2-4, with 11 bases aligning to TRBD2. Germline CDR1 reads KGHSH; CDR2 reads LQKENI. J lost 7 bases, V lost 2 bases, and 7 bases had no gene match. CDR3 size: 16 residues. CDR3 DNA: TGTGCCAGCTCACCATCGCCTAGCGGGGGGCCGAACATTCAGTACTTC. Translated: CASSPSPSGGPNIQYF. Full variable domain (rest looked up from reference TRBV18 and TRBJ2-4): NAGVMQNPRHLVRRRGQEARLRCSPMKGHSHVYWYRQLPEEGLKFMVYLQKENIIDESGMPKERFSAEFPKEGPSILRIQQVVRGDSAAYFCASSPSPSGGPNIQYFGAGTRLSVL.

The chain is built from TRBV28 and TRBJ1-5; D not resolved. The CDR3 contains 15 residues. The V gene lost 8 bases and the J gene lost 6 bases, with 20 bases spanning the gap. In germline, CDR1 is MDHEN, CDR2 SYDVKM. The CDR3 loop reads CASSREGGIGQPQHF. The CDR3 region has the DNA TGTGCCAGCTCAAGGGAAGGTGGGATCGGTCAGCCCCAGCATTTT.

This chain links TRBV18 with TRBJ2-4; 7 bases agree with TRBD2. The V segment lost 2 bases and the J segment 9 bases; nucleotides outside the gene matches: 4. The CDR3 contains 13 residues. Germline V CDR1 and CDR2: KGHSH, LQKENI. The DNA for the CDR3 is TGTGCCAGCTCACCAGGCGGGGAGGGCATTCAGTACTTC. It translates to CASSPGGEGIQYF.

V usage is TRBV6-5 and J usage is TRBJ2-5; D might be TRBD1 or TRBD2, each matching 7 bases. The germline CDR1 and CDR2 sequences are MNHEY and SVGAGI. The CDR3 runs 14 residues. Trimming pared 4 bases from V and 9 bases from J, leaving 18 bases between. The CDR3 spells CASSSRGRGQAQYF. In DNA form, the CDR3 reads TGTGCCAGCAGTTCAAGGGGGAGGGGGCAGGCCCAGTACTTC.

The V and J genes are TRBV7-2 and TRBJ2-7; either TRBD1 or TRBD2 may fit D (7 bases each). Trimming removed 1 base from V and 5 bases from J, with 15 bases in between. The CDR3 contains 15 residues. Germline V gene lookup returns CDR1 SGHTA and CDR2 FQGNSA. The chain's CDR3 is CASSLGLQGGDEQYF. CDR3 in DNA: TGTGCCAGCAGCTTAGGCCTCCAGGGGGGGGACGAGCAGTACTTC.

The chain combines TRBV7-2 with TRBJ2-4; 7 bases are shared with TRBD2. With V trimmed by 3 bases and J by 3 bases, 2 bases remained unmatched. This CDR3 contains 14 residues. The germline CDR1 and CDR2 sequences are SGHTA and FQGNSA. The CDR3 DNA reads TGTGCCAGCAGCTTTGGGGGGGTCAAAAACATTCAGTACTTC. Translation gives CASSFGGVKNIQYF.

The chain combines TRBV19 with TRBJ1-1, with D possibly TRBD1 on 6 matching bases. V was clipped by 2 bases and J by 0 bases, with 7 bases between them. The germline gives CDR1 LNHDA, CDR2 SQIVND (reference sequence). The CDR3 is made up of 14 amino acids. CDR3 residues: CASSINRVNTEAFF. The DNA for the CDR3 is TGTGCCAGTAGTATAAACAGGGTGAACACTGAAGCTTTCTTT.

This clone has just one count. V gene TRBV18 combines with J gene TRBJ1-2; a weak D match, TRBD1 (5 bases). V lost 5 bases and J 2 bases, leaving 21 bases between the germline ends. The CDR3 consists of 17 residues. CDR1 KGHSH and CDR2 LQKENI come from the germline V gene. The CDR3 protein is CASSLRSGAVGNYGYTF. The DNA of the CDR3 is TGTGCCAGCTCATTGCGATCCGGGGCTGTTGGGAACTATGGCTACACCTTC.

This chain links TRBV7-2 with TRBJ1-2; D unclear. This CDR3 is 12 amino acids long. The germline CDR1 and CDR2 sequences are SGHTA and FQGNSA. V was pared by 5 bases and J by 5 bases, with 9 bases between. The CDR3 sequence: CASSPSLYGYTF. For the CDR3, the DNA is TGTGCCAGCAGCCCCAGCCTTTATGGCTACACCTTC. The full variable domain, with the rest looked up from reference TRBV7-2 and TRBJ1-2, is GAGVSQSPSNKVTEKGKDVELRCDPISGHTALYWYRQSLGQGLEFLIYFQGNSAPDKSGLPSDRFSAERTGGSVSTLTIQRTQQEDSAVYLCASSPSLYGYTFGSGTRLTVV.

This clone was detected only once. In DNA form, the CDR3 reads TGTGCCAGCAGCTTTTCGGGACTCGCGCCCTACGAGCAGTACTTC. Its protein is CASSFSGLAPYEQYF. V and J are TRBV11-2 and TRBJ2-7; perhaps TRBD2 as D (6 bases). Between the trimmed V and J ends, which lost 3 bases and 2 bases, there was a span of 14 bases. Germline CDR1 reads SGHAT; CDR2 reads FQNNGV. The CDR3 has 15 amino acids. The complete variable domain, with remaining parts taken from reference TRBV11-2 and TRBJ2-7, reads EAGVAQSPRYKIIEKRQSVAFWCNPISGHATLYWYQQILGQGPKLLIQFQNNGVVDDSQLPKDRFSAERLKGVDSTLKIQPAKLEDSAVYLCASSFSGLAPYEQYFGPGTRLTVT.

The chain has TRBV10-3 and TRBJ2-3; 8 positions agree with TRBD2. V shed 5 bases, J shed 5 bases, and the junction held 15 bases outside the gene matches. The CDR3 spans 17 residues. CDR1 is ENHRY, CDR2 SYGVKD, per germline. CDR3 in DNA: TGTGCCATCAGTCAAGGTTCCACTAGCGGCGGTGGAGATACGCAGTATTTT. Translated: CAISQGSTSGGGDTQYF.